These 18 T cell receptor beta chains were all obtained from the same sample, sequenced in a study of type 1 regulatory T cells. Antigens for these TCRs are unknown. TCRdb independently ran MiXCR on the reads; one entry per CDR3 protein. Of about 62,000 distinct CDR3 sequences listed, 62% are singletons. The sequenced material came from cultured non-Tr1 T cells, either the whole culture or a sorted T cell fraction (not recorded which). Receptor source: a human donor in good health.

The chain uses TRBV4-2 and TRBJ1-1; maybe TRBD1 (6 bases). V dropped 0 bases and J dropped 11 bases, with 10 bases sitting between them. The CDR3 runs 12 residues. Germline V lookup: CDR1 LGHNA, CDR2 YNFKEQ. The DNA for the CDR3 is TGTGCCAGCAGCCAAGATAACAGGGCGGCTTTCTTT. It is translated as CASSQDNRAAFF.

The chain couples TRBV5-1 to TRBJ2-6; D possibly corresponds to TRBD1 (6 bases). Germline CDR1 is SGHRS and CDR2 is YFSETQ. V lost 5 bases to trimming and J lost 0 bases, with 12 bases between them. The CDR3 loop spans 16 amino acids. The CDR3 loop is CASRGDTSSGANVLTF. CDR3 DNA sequence: TGCGCCAGCAGAGGGGACACGAGCTCTGGGGCCAACGTCCTGACTTTC.

The chain recombines TRBV12-3 or TRBV12-4 with TRBJ2-2, with a tentative D call TRBD1 (6 bases). V was shortened by 6 bases and J by 5 bases, with 16 bases between the two germline ends. CDR3 length: 15 residues. The CDR3 spells CASRPTGFGTGELFF. CDR3 sequence (DNA): TGTGCCAGCAGACCTACAGGGTTCGGTACCGGGGAGCTGTTTTTT.

This clonotype was observed once. V is TRBV24-1 and J is TRBJ2-2; D possibly matches TRBD1 or TRBD2 (6 bases each). The V end lost 1 base, the J end lost 6 bases, and 20 bases lay between the germline ends. This CDR3 has 18 amino acids. Germline V gene lookup returns CDR1 KGHDR and CDR2 SFDVKD. Written as DNA, the CDR3 is TGTGCCACCAGTGATTTTGGCCGGGGGCGGAATGTGGCCGGGGAGCTGTTTTTT. Encoded protein: CATSDFGRGRNVAGELFF.

The V and J genes are TRBV19 and TRBJ2-7; 7 bases map to TRBD2. The CDR3 loop spans 14 amino acids. Germline values: CDR1 LNHDA, CDR2 SQIVND (reference sequence). V lost 3 bases to trimming and J lost 3 bases; unmatched junction nucleotides: 5. CDR3 protein: CASSMGRTSYEQYF. The DNA for the CDR3 is TGTGCCAGTAGTATGGGGAGGACTAGCTACGAGCAGTACTTC.

The chain couples TRBV7-2 to TRBJ2-1; 10 positions match TRBD2. Germline CDR1 reads SGHTA; CDR2 reads FQGNSA. The CDR3 consists of 19 residues. The trim removed 3 bases at V and 8 bases at J, leaving 19 bases unmatched. In DNA, the CDR3 is TGTGCCAGCAGCTTTACACTAGCGGGGTCGATTGGTGGCGGCTATGAGCAGTTCTTC. As protein: CASSFTLAGSIGGGYEQFF.

The chain combines TRBV27 with TRBJ2-7; TRBD2 agrees at 7 bases. CDR1 is MNHEY and CDR2 is SMNVEV in the germline V gene (reference sequence). The CDR3 runs to 13 residues. After removal of 7 bases from V and 5 bases from J, the junction contained 8 bases not matched to a gene. CDR3 bases: TGTGCCAGCAAACCCCAGGCGGGGGACGAGCAGTACTTC. Protein: CASKPQAGDEQYF.

This CDR3 is CATSILGPGTSGRIFYNEQFF. For the CDR3, the DNA is TGTGCCACCAGCATATTGGGGCCGGGGACTAGCGGGAGGATTTTCTACAATGAGCAGTTCTTC. This chain connects TRBV15 to TRBJ2-1; 15 bases agree with TRBD2. The CDR3 spans 21 residues. Germline lookup yields CDR1 LNHNV and CDR2 YYDKDF (reference sequence). Trimming removed 4 bases from V and 3 bases from J; junction bases left unmatched: 16. The full variable domain, its missing parts supplied by reference TRBV15 and TRBJ2-1, is DAMVIQNPRYQVTQFGKPVTLSCSQTLNHNVMYWYQQKSSQAPKLLFHYYDKDFNNEADTPDNFQSRRPNTSFCFLDIRSPGLGDTAMYLCATSILGPGTSGRIFYNEQFFGPGTRLTVL.

On this clonotype: Germline is not matched at one junction end, which may reflect a read error. The chain recombines TRBV6-6 with TRBJ2-1, with a tentative D call TRBD2 (5 bases). Germline CDR1 is MNHNY and CDR2 is SVGAGI (reference sequence). The CDR3 is 12 residues long. For the CDR3, the DNA is TGTGCCAGCAGTCCGGACTGCAATGGGCAGTTCTTC. It is translated as CASSPDCNGQFF.

The V gene is TRBV30, the J gene TRBJ2-6; D not resolved. The CDR3 sequence is 14 residues long. Germline loops: CDR1 GTSNPN, CDR2 SVGIG (reference sequence). V was pared by 0 bases and J by 2 bases, with 5 bases between. This chain's CDR3 is CAWSVSPGANVLTF. For the CDR3, the DNA is TGTGCCTGGAGTGTCAGCCCTGGGGCCAACGTCCTGACTTTC.

This chain connects TRBV7-8 to TRBJ2-7; D is unclear. Germline V lookup: CDR1 SGHVS, CDR2 FQNEAQ. The CDR3 consists of 13 residues. The germline V and J ends were trimmed by 2 bases and 1 base, with 6 bases remaining between them. DNA of the CDR3: TGTGCCAGCAGCTTATCCACATCCTACGAGCAGTACTTC. Protein: CASSLSTSYEQYF.

The chain has TRBV6-2 or TRBV6-3 and TRBJ2-2; D not certain. The CDR3 is 14 residues long. Germline values: CDR1 MNHEY, CDR2 SVGEGT. Trimming stripped 2 bases from V and 2 bases from J, with 6 bases between. This CDR3 is CASSYIGNTGELFF. The CDR3 DNA is TGTGCCAGCAGTTACATAGGAAACACCGGGGAGCTGTTTTTT.

The chain uses TRBV20-1 and TRBJ2-7; 7 bases are a match to TRBD1. Germline CDR1 DFQATT, CDR2 SNEGSKA (reference sequence). Germline trimming cut 6 bases from V and 3 bases from J; bases unmatched to any gene: 17. There are 16 residues in the CDR3. The CDR3 bases are TGCAGTGCGAGGGCTGATACGGGACAGACATTCTACGAGCAGTACTTC. Translating gives CSARADTGQTFYEQYF.

The J gene is TRBJ2-7, the V gene TRBV12-3 or TRBV12-4; no firm D call. There are 14 residues in the CDR3. Trimming cost V 5 bases and J 2 bases, with 13 bases left between them. CDR3 region: CASSPNGKAYEQYF. The DNA of the CDR3 is TGTGCCAGCAGTCCGAATGGGAAAGCCTACGAGCAGTACTTC.

Of note for this clonotype: This may arise from a read error, as a much more abundant clone is one base away. The V and J genes are TRBV7-2 and TRBJ2-1; D may be TRBD1 or TRBD2 (5 bases each). V was trimmed by 4 bases and J by 10 bases, leaving 17 bases between them. There are 14 residues in the CDR3. Germline V lookup: CDR1 SGHTA, CDR2 FQGNSA. CDR3 bases: TGTGCCAGCAGCTCCGGGACCTCCTCCTACGAGCAGTTCTTC. The encoded protein is CASSSGTSSYEQFF. The variable domain in full, completed from reference TRBV7-2 and TRBJ2-1, reads GAGVSQSPSNKVTEKGKDVELRCDPISGHTALYWYRQSLGQGLEFLIYFQGNSAPDKSGLPSDRFSAERTGGSVSTLTIQRTQQEDSAVYLCASSSGTSSYEQFFGPGTRLTVL.

This chain uses TRBV30 with TRBJ1-2, with D uncertain. The germline V gene encodes CDR1 GTSNPN and CDR2 SVGIG (reference sequence). The CDR3 extends over 10 amino acids. The V gene lost 2 bases and the J gene lost 6 bases, with 4 bases spanning the gap. The CDR3 loop reads CAWSSDGYTF. CDR3 nucleotide sequence: TGTGCCTGGAGTTCAGATGGCTACACCTTC.

The V call is TRBV5-4, the J call TRBJ1-4; D uncertain. CDR3 length equals 14 residues. Germline CDR1 SGHNT, CDR2 YYREEE (reference sequence). V lost 0 bases to trimming and J lost 7 bases, with 10 bases between them. CDR3 coding DNA: TGTGCCAGCAGCTTGGGGCGTAGGCCTGAAAAACTGTTTTTT. This translates into CASSLGRRPEKLFF.

This clonotype was counted ten times or more. This chain uses TRBV13 with TRBJ2-1; D perhaps matches TRBD2 (5 bases). The CDR3 length is 17 residues. Germline V gene data show CDR1 as PRHDT and CDR2 as FYEKMQ (reference sequence). Trimming left V 2 bases short and J 5 bases short, with 19 bases between. CDR3 sequence reads: CASSLYGRLRNNNEQFF. In DNA, the CDR3 is TGTGCCAGCAGCTTATATGGGAGATTAAGGAATAACAATGAGCAGTTCTTC.